The clone carrying this TCR beta chain was counted between two and nine times. The antigen is not known. These data are taken from a study of cytomegalovirus exposure and HLA in healthy donors. Whole-study results and caveats: Compared with the roughly 700-donor mean, an Asian-associated ancestry cluster reportedly had fewer N-insertions, according to a later analysis. TCR beta chains numbering under 200 were designated cytomegalovirus-associated.

Trimming cost V 5 bases and J 0 bases, with 14 bases left between them. This CDR3 contains 16 residues. Germline V gene lookup returns CDR1 MDHEN and CDR2 SYDVKM. This PCR relied on a set of 60 Vbeta primers and 13 Jbeta primers. Only in-frame clones appear in the TCRdb table, and some are missing; sequencing was by immunoSEQ multiplex PCR. The sample carries about 190,000 clones, around 84% recorded once. The clonotype originates from a boy aged 2-15 years in good health and CMV-seronegative. This chain connects TRBV28 to TRBJ1-5, with a weak D call TRBD1 (6 bases). Sequenced material: PBMCs. The CDR3 bases are TGTGCCAGCAGTCACCCTCAGGGGTATAGCAATCAGCCCCAGCATTTT. It codes for CASSHPQGYSNQPQHF.